These 30 T cell receptor beta chains originate from one sample sequenced in a study of blood T cell repertoires in COVID-19. Only in-frame clones appear in the TCRdb table, and some are missing; sequencing was by immunoSEQ multiplex PCR. The table includes more than 150,000 clones, about 83% detected once. Sequencing was performed on peripheral blood. These receptors were collected from a woman aged 80 or over with acute or convalescent COVID-19.

The rearrangement uses TRBV18 and TRBJ1-2, with TRBD1 identical over 7 bases. Germline V gene sequence: CDR1 KGHSH, CDR2 LQKENI. Trimming cost V 2 bases and J 5 bases; bases outside gene matches: 11. The CDR3 spans 16 residues. CDR3 amino acids: CASSPGGTRGEYGYTF. CDR3 nucleotide sequence: TGTGCCAGCTCACCAGGTGGGACCAGGGGGGAGTATGGCTACACCTTC.

The chain joins TRBV5-1 to TRBJ2-3, with 7 bases matching TRBD2. V shed 0 bases and J 4 bases; nucleotides not matched to a gene: 8. Germline V gives CDR1 SGHRS, CDR2 YFSETQ. The CDR3 totals 16 residues. As DNA, the CDR3 is TGCGCCAGCAGCTTGGTTGGGGGAGGGAGTCCAGATACGCAGTATTTT. Its translation: CASSLVGGGSPDTQYF.

As to this clone: Other DNA sequences in this sample translate to the same CDR3. The CDR3 bases are TGCGCCAGCAGCTTGCAGGCTAGCAGTTACGAGCAGTACTTC. Protein: CASSLQASSYEQYF. The chain joins TRBV5-1 to TRBJ2-7, with TRBD2 as a possible D gene (5 bases). V dropped 1 base and J dropped 4 bases, with 12 bases sitting between them. The CDR3 totals 14 residues. Germline CDR1 and CDR2: SGHRS and YFSETQ.

The chain uses TRBV6-5 and TRBJ1-6; perhaps TRBD1 as D (5 bases). The V end lost 7 bases, the J end lost 4 bases, and 8 bases lay between the germline ends. CDR1 and CDR2 (germline): MNHEY, SVGAGI. The CDR3 runs 13 residues. CDR3 amino acids: CASMGGYNSPLHF. CDR3 coding DNA: TGTGCCAGCATGGGGGGTTATAATTCACCCCTCCACTTT.

The J gene is TRBJ1-6, the V gene TRBV9; possibly TRBD1 for D (5 bases). V was cut by 3 bases and J by 7 bases, with 17 bases left in between. The CDR3 is 16 amino acids. The germline V gene encodes CDR1 SGDLS and CDR2 YYNGEE. CDR3 amino acids: CASSGHGGDSNSPLHF. The CDR3 DNA reads TGTGCCAGCAGCGGACATGGAGGGGACTCAAATTCACCCCTCCACTTT.

This chain links TRBV10-2 with TRBJ1-6; TRBD1 matches at 12 bases. V lost 2 bases, J lost 2 bases, and 7 bases stayed unmatched. CDR1 and CDR2 from the germline V gene are WSHSY and SAAADI. CDR3 length equals 19 residues. The CDR3 loop reads CASSEPGTGGAPYNSPLHF. CDR3 DNA sequence: TGCGCCAGCAGTGAGCCGGGGACAGGGGGCGCCCCCTATAATTCACCCCTCCACTTT.

The genes are TRBV7-2 and TRBJ2-3; TRBD2 aligns across 13 bases. The CDR3 is made up of 16 amino acids. The junction had 4 bases not matched to a gene; V was cut back by 7 bases and J by 0 bases. CDR1 SGHTA and CDR2 FQGNSA come from the germline V gene. The CDR3 sequence is CASTRLAGGSTDTQYF. In DNA form, the CDR3 reads TGTGCCAGCACAAGACTAGCGGGGGGAAGCACAGATACGCAGTATTTT.

The sample holds one count of this clone. The CDR3: CASSSGTSGRAWGETQYF. CDR3 bases: TGTGCCAGCAGTTCCGGGACTAGCGGGAGGGCCTGGGGAGAGACCCAGTACTTC. This chain links TRBV27 with TRBJ2-5; the match to TRBD2 covers 16 bases. CDR1 and CDR2 from the germline V gene are MNHEY and SMNVEV (reference sequence). The CDR3 has 18 amino acids. V trimming: 4 bases; J trimming: 4 bases; junction bases outside the gene matches: 9.

This clone was observed a handful of times. The rearrangement links TRBV4-2 to TRBJ1-5; D is possibly TRBD1 (5 bases). Germline V gene data show CDR1 as LGHNA and CDR2 as YNFKEQ. Between the trimmed V and J ends, which lost 4 bases and 2 bases, there was a span of 12 bases. This CDR3 comprises 15 residues. In DNA form, the CDR3 reads TGTGCCAGCAGCCCCTCGGGGGGTGGCAATCAGCCCCAGCATTTT. This encodes CASSPSGGGNQPQHF.

The V and J genes are TRBV7-9 and TRBJ1-2, with 8 positions matching TRBD1. CDR1 is SEHNR and CDR2 is FQNEAQ in the germline V gene (reference sequence). Trimming removed 5 bases from V and 4 bases from J; junction bases left unmatched: 6. The CDR3 totals 14 residues. This CDR3 reads CASSPLDRGYGYTF. CDR3 in DNA: TGTGCCAGCAGCCCCCTTGACAGGGGCTATGGCTACACCTTC.

This clone showed up just a few times. V is TRBV5-5 and J is TRBJ1-1; 9 bases align to TRBD1. Germline CDR1 reads SGHKS; CDR2 reads YYEKEE (reference sequence). The CDR3 totals 15 residues. Trimming cost V 3 bases and J 4 bases; bases outside gene matches: 7. In DNA, the CDR3 is TGTGCCAGCAGCTGGAGTGACAGGGGGATCACTGAAGCTTTCTTT. Its translation: CASSWSDRGITEAFF.

This clone has only one observation. V usage is TRBV4-1 and J usage is TRBJ2-3, with 9 bases that match TRBD1. This CDR3 comprises 16 residues. V dropped 3 bases and J dropped 5; count of bases not matched to a gene: 9. Germline V gene data show CDR1 as MGHRA and CDR2 as YSYEKL. The CDR3 loop is CASSQSGTGRKDTQYF. The CDR3, as DNA: TGCGCCAGCAGCCAGTCCGGGACAGGGCGAAAAGATACGCAGTATTTT.

The CDR3 loop is CASSPALSFNNEQFF. CDR3 nucleotides: TGTGCCAGCTCACCAGCCTTGAGTTTTAACAATGAGCAGTTCTTC. The chain is built from TRBV18 and TRBJ2-1, with D hard to call. This CDR3 is 15 amino acids long. Germline CDR1 reads KGHSH; CDR2 reads LQKENI. Between the trimmed V and J ends, which lost 2 bases and 5 bases, there was a span of 13 bases.

The CDR3 DNA sequence: TGTGCCTGGAGTGTATCCGGTCTCGAGTCAGCTTTCTTT. It specifies CAWSVSGLESAFF. The gene calls are TRBV30 and TRBJ1-1, with D unresolved. Trimming pared 0 bases from V and 10 bases from J, leaving 15 bases between. Germline loops: CDR1 GTSNPN, CDR2 SVGIG (reference sequence). The CDR3 loop spans 13 amino acids.

V and J are TRBV27 and TRBJ2-7; perhaps TRBD2 as D (6 bases). Germline V lookup: CDR1 MNHEY, CDR2 SMNVEV (reference sequence). This CDR3 comprises 15 residues. Deletions cut 6 bases from V and 2 bases from J, with 17 bases between. The CDR3 region has the DNA TGTGCCAGCAGACCCGGGACTCCAGCTACCTACGAGCAGTACTTC. Its protein is CASRPGTPATYEQYF.

A single count supports this clone. This chain joins TRBV7-9 and TRBJ2-2, with 7 bases lining up with TRBD2. The V gene end was trimmed by 4 bases and the J gene end by 6 bases; junction bases not matched to a gene: 5. The germline V gene has CDR1 SEHNR and CDR2 FQNEAQ (reference sequence). The CDR3 consists of 14 residues. The CDR3 DNA sequence: TGTGCCAGCAGCTCCGGACTAGTCGCCGGGGAGCTGTTTTTT. Protein: CASSSGLVAGELFF.

This clone occurred a few times. V is TRBV27 and J is TRBJ2-3, with TRBD2 matching 8 bases. CDR3 length equals 16 residues. V shed 2 bases and J 2 bases; nucleotides not matched to a gene: 6. Germline CDR1 MNHEY, CDR2 SMNVEV (reference sequence). The CDR3 region is CASSLGAGVVTDTQYF. Written as DNA, the CDR3 is TGTGCCAGCAGTTTAGGAGCGGGGGTAGTCACAGATACGCAGTATTTT.

This chain joins TRBV5-5 and TRBJ2-1, with D possibly TRBD1 on 6 matching bases. The CDR3 is 16 residues long. Deletions cut 4 bases from V and 0 bases from J, with 14 bases between. Per the germline V gene, CDR1 is SGHKS and CDR2 is YYEKEE (reference sequence). The CDR3 bases are TGTGCCAGCAGCACCATACAGGGTAGCTCCTACAATGAGCAGTTCTTC. It is translated as CASSTIQGSSYNEQFF. Drawing the rest from reference TRBV5-5 and TRBJ2-1, the complete variable domain is DAGVTQSPTHLIKTRGQQVTLRCSPISGHKSVSWYQQVLGQGPQFIFQYYEKEERGRGNFPDRFSARQFPNYSSELNVNALLLGDSALYLCASSTIQGSSYNEQFFGPGTRLTVL.

CDR3 DNA sequence: TGTGCCACCGCTCCGACAGAGAGCTCTGGAAACACCATATATTTT. Translated, it gives CATAPTESSGNTIYF. This chain uses TRBV10-3 with TRBJ1-3, with a possible D match to TRBD1 (5 bases). With 10 bases removed from V and 0 bases from J, the gap between germline ends came to 16 bases. Germline V gives CDR1 ENHRY, CDR2 SYGVKD. The CDR3 spans 15 residues.

The V call is TRBV11-2, the J call TRBJ2-7; 8 bases align to TRBD2. Germline loops: CDR1 SGHAT, CDR2 FQNNGV. This CDR3 is 15 amino acids long. The trim removed 4 bases at V and 0 bases at J, leaving 5 bases unmatched. CDR3 loop: CASSSSGGSSYEQYF. CDR3 sequence (DNA): TGTGCCAGCAGCTCCAGCGGGGGAAGCTCCTACGAGCAGTACTTC.

The rearrangement joins TRBV3-1 (or the pseudogene TRBV3-2) to TRBJ1-2, with 9 bases aligning to TRBD1. J gave up 7 bases and V 2 bases, and 5 bases lay outside the gene matches. This CDR3 comprises 14 residues. In germline, CDR1 is LGHDT, CDR2 YNNKEL (reference sequence). This chain's CDR3 is CASSQRGTGIGYTF. CDR3 DNA sequence: TGTGCCAGCAGCCAAAGGGGGACAGGGATTGGCTACACCTTC.

This chain uses TRBV7-2 with TRBJ1-5; 7 nucleotides agree with TRBD1. With 1 base clipped from V and 11 bases from J, the junction kept 17 bases outside the gene matches. Germline CDR1 SGHTA, CDR2 FQGNSA. The CDR3 sequence is 17 residues long. CDR3 protein: CASSLGSLGTASRAQHF. In DNA form, the CDR3 reads TGTGCCAGCAGCTTAGGATCACTCGGGACAGCTAGTAGAGCCCAGCATTTT.

The chain joins TRBV4-2 to TRBJ2-1; TRBD1 agrees at 7 bases. V dropped 3 bases and J dropped 6; count of bases not matched to a gene: 11. The CDR3 extends over 16 amino acids. In germline, CDR1 is LGHNA, CDR2 YNFKEQ. The CDR3 protein is CASSQIKQGMGNEQFF. Written as DNA, the CDR3 is TGTGCCAGCAGCCAGATCAAACAGGGGATGGGCAATGAGCAGTTCTTC.

This sequence joins TRBV28 and TRBJ1-1, with TRBD1 as a possible D gene (6 bases). Germline-derived CDR1 and CDR2 are MDHEN and SYDVKM. The CDR3 spans 14 residues. Trimming took 5 bases from V and 0 from J, leaving 10 bases between them. This CDR3 reads CASSLHRVNTEAFF. For the CDR3, the DNA is TGTGCCAGCAGTCTTCACAGGGTGAACACTGAAGCTTTCTTT.

The J gene is TRBJ1-6, the V gene TRBV5-6, with a possible D match to TRBD1 (6 bases). CDR1 and CDR2 from the germline V gene are SGHDT and YYEEEE. With 0 bases removed from V and 10 bases from J, the gap between germline ends came to 8 bases. This CDR3 is 13 amino acids long. The chain's CDR3 is CASSLDRESPLHF. In nucleotides, the CDR3 is TGTGCCAGCAGCTTGGACAGGGAATCACCCCTCCACTTT.

The chain carries TRBV20-1 and TRBJ2-1; TRBD1 aligns across 7 bases. J was trimmed by 4 bases and V by 3 bases; bases with no gene match: 12. Per the germline V gene, CDR1 is DFQATT and CDR2 is SNEGSKA (reference sequence). The CDR3 length is 16 residues. The CDR3 nucleotides read TGCAGTGCTAGTCCCTGGGGGACAGCAAATTACAATGAGCAGTTCTTC. Its protein product is CSASPWGTANYNEQFF.

This clone showed up just once. The gene calls are TRBV18 and TRBJ1-1; tentatively, D is TRBD1 (6 bases). Trimming stripped 2 bases from V and 2 bases from J, with 12 bases between. Germline V gene data show CDR1 as KGHSH and CDR2 as LQKENI. The CDR3 is made up of 15 amino acids. The CDR3 sequence is CASSPRTVINTEAFF. DNA for the CDR3: TGTGCCAGCTCACCAAGGACAGTTATTAACACTGAAGCTTTCTTT.

The chain carries TRBV5-6 and TRBJ1-1; D ambiguous. Germline V gene sequence: CDR1 SGHDT, CDR2 YYEEEE. V shed 2 bases and J shed 4 bases, with 12 bases lying between them. CDR3 length: 14 residues. CDR3 sequence: CASSFRGTGTEAFF. The CDR3 nucleotides are TGTGCCAGCAGCTTTCGGGGAACGGGCACTGAAGCTTTCTTT.

This chain uses TRBV5-4 with TRBJ1-3; D is undetermined. Per the germline V gene, CDR1 is SGHNT and CDR2 is YYREEE (reference sequence). This CDR3 spans 14 amino acids. Trimming cost V 4 bases and J 4 bases, with 12 bases left between them. CDR3 in DNA: TGTGCCAGCAGCCCGACTCGAACGGGAAACACCATATATTTT. Amino acid sequence: CASSPTRTGNTIYF.

This clone is medium-sized (0.01 to 0.1%) by share. The V gene is TRBV6-4, the J gene TRBJ2-4; 8 bases align to TRBD1. Unmatched junction bases numbered 4, after V lost 0 bases and J lost 9 bases. The CDR3 totals 14 residues. Germline lookup yields CDR1 MRHNA and CDR2 SNTAGT. The CDR3 protein is CASSDSVGQGIQYF. CDR3 sequence (DNA): TGTGCCAGCAGTGACTCAGTTGGACAGGGCATTCAGTACTTC.